This T cell receptor (beta chain) was found in a study of cytomegalovirus exposure and HLA in healthy donors. Study results and limitations: Previous analysis showed most TCR beta V segments were productive about 87% or about 30% of the time. TCR beta chains numbering more than 150 were designated cytomegalovirus-associated. Later analysis suggested links between common viral pathogens and several top significant clusters.

PCR involved 60 Vbeta and 13 Jbeta primers. TCRdb's table, derived via immunoSEQ multiplex PCR, lists solely in-frame clones and lacks some. The data show about 110,000 clones, over 65% seen once. Between the trimmed V and J ends, which lost 0 bases and 2 bases, there was a span of 8 bases. CDR1 SGHRS and CDR2 YFSETQ come from the germline V gene. The CDR3 extends over 14 amino acids. Concerning this clone: What it binds is unknown.

Sequenced material: PBMCs. The chain uses TRBV5-1 and TRBJ2-5; D call uncertain. The clonotype was recovered from a middle-aged woman in good health and CMV-seropositive. CDR3 coding DNA: TGCGCCAGCAGCTTGGCCCAGCGTCAAGAGACCCAGTACTTC. Its translation: CASSLAQRQETQYF.